Below are 17 T cell receptor beta chains sequenced from a single sample in a study of blood T cell repertoires in COVID-19. Using immunoSEQ multiplex PCR, the repertoire was profiled, and TCRdb retains in-frame clones only, with some absent. The sample consists of 160,000 or so clones, about 88% of them appearing once. The specimen was peripheral blood. Receptors were obtained from a woman aged 50 to 60 with COVID-19, enrolled during active disease.

The chain uses TRBV4-1 and TRBJ2-7, with 7 bases aligning to TRBD2. The V and J ends lost 1 base and 3 bases, in that order; junction bases with no gene match: 6. The CDR3 is made up of 15 amino acids. Germline loops: CDR1 MGHRA, CDR2 YSYEKL. CDR3 in amino acids: CASSQVMGGDYEQYF. CDR3 DNA sequence: TGCGCCAGCAGCCAAGTAATGGGGGGGGACTACGAGCAGTACTTC.

The chain employs TRBV18 and TRBJ2-7, with 7 bases that match TRBD1. The CDR3 runs to 13 residues. Trimming at V came to 6 bases and at J to 3 bases, leaving 5 bases not matched to a gene. The germline CDR1 and CDR2 sequences are KGHSH and LQKENI. The CDR3 DNA reads as TGTGCCAGCTCTACAGGGGCGTACTACGAGCAGTACTTC. This translates into CASSTGAYYEQYF.

The chain links TRBV21-1 to TRBJ2-5; the table's D call, TRBD2, was not checked against the DNA. TRBV21-1 is flagged as a pseudogene. CDR3 length equals 16 residues. CDR3 in DNA: TGTGCCAGCAGCAAAGAGGAAGCGGGGGGAAAAGAGACCCAGTACTTC. Translated, it gives CASSKEEAGGKETQYF.

The CDR3 protein is CASTPGSEIQPQHF. The CDR3 nucleotides are TGTGCCAGCACACCAGGTTCAGAGATCCAGCCCCAGCATTTT. The chain combines TRBV2 with TRBJ1-5; D call uncertain. The CDR3 is 14 residues long. V gave up 7 bases and J gave up 7 bases, with 17 bases separating them. CDR1 SNHLY and CDR2 FYNNEI come from the germline V gene. Filled out from reference TRBV2 and TRBJ1-5, the complete variable domain reads EPEVTQTPSHQVTQMGQEVILRCVPISNHLYFYWYRQILGQKVEFLVSFYNNEISEKSEIFDDQFSVERPDGSNFTLKIRSTKLEDSAMYFCASTPGSEIQPQHFGDGTRLSIL.

CDR3 protein: CASRKGTLTGGNTIYF. The CDR3 coding sequence is TGCGCCAGCAGGAAAGGGACTCTCACTGGGGGAAACACCATATATTTT. The chain is built from TRBV5-1 and TRBJ1-3; D is possibly TRBD1 (5 bases). The CDR3 sequence is 16 residues long. Germline V gene data show CDR1 as SGHRS and CDR2 as YFSETQ. With 5 bases removed from V and 4 bases from J, the gap between germline ends came to 19 bases.

V is TRBV7-2 and J is TRBJ2-1; D not resolved. This CDR3 has 16 amino acids. Trimming removed 5 bases at V and 0 bases at J, with 14 bases between. CDR1 and CDR2 (germline): SGHTA, FQGNSA. CDR3 DNA sequence: TGTGCCAGCAGCCCAGAGGCGGTCAGCTCCTACAATGAGCAGTTCTTC. Translated: CASSPEAVSSYNEQFF.

The rearrangement joins TRBV7-2 to TRBJ1-5, with D perhaps matching TRBD1 (6 bases). The CDR3 is 15 amino acids. Germline CDR1 is SGHTA and CDR2 is FQGNSA. V was shortened by 5 bases and J by 5 bases, with 16 bases between the two germline ends. Written as DNA, the CDR3 is TGTGCCAGCAGCGGCTCTTTGGGGGCGGATCAGCCCCAGCATTTT. Its protein product is CASSGSLGADQPQHF.

V gene TRBV7-9 combines with J gene TRBJ1-5; 8 bases map to TRBD1. Germline V gene data show CDR1 as SEHNR and CDR2 as FQNEAQ (reference sequence). The CDR3 has 16 amino acids. Trimming took 0 bases from V and 4 from J; bases not matched to a gene: 5. The CDR3 region has the DNA TGTGCCAGCAGCTTAGCGACAGGGGCGTTAAATCAGCCCCAGCATTTT. Encoded protein: CASSLATGALNQPQHF.

This sequence joins TRBV19 and TRBJ1-2; D uncertain. There are 13 residues in the CDR3. CDR1 and CDR2 (germline): LNHDA, SQIVND (reference sequence). V shed 3 bases and J shed 4 bases, with 9 bases lying between them. The CDR3 spells CASSIPTAYGYTF. The CDR3 nucleotides are TGTGCCAGTAGTATCCCGACTGCCTATGGCTACACCTTC. The full variable domain, with the rest looked up from reference TRBV19 and TRBJ1-2, is DGGITQSPKYLFRKEGQNVTLSCEQNLNHDAMYWYRQDPGQGLRLIYYSQIVNDFQKGDIAEGYSVSREKKESFPLTVTSAQKNPTAFYLCASSIPTAYGYTFGSGTRLTVV.

The chain carries TRBV6-5 and TRBJ2-7; a possible D gene is TRBD1 (5 bases). The CDR3 totals 15 residues. Germline CDR1 and CDR2: MNHEY and SVGAGI. With 2 bases removed from V and 3 bases from J, the gap between germline ends came to 14 bases. CDR3 region: CASSYVGHPIYEQYF. CDR3 coding DNA: TGTGCCAGCAGTTACGTAGGACATCCAATCTACGAGCAGTACTTC.

The rearrangement joins TRBV6-5 to TRBJ1-4, with 7 positions matching TRBD1. Trimming took 0 bases from V and 7 from J; bases not matched to a gene: 5. This CDR3 is 15 amino acids long. CDR1 is MNHEY, CDR2 SVGAGI, per germline. The CDR3 DNA follows: TGTGCCAGCAGTTACTCGGGACAGCCAAGTGAAAAACTGTTTTTT. Protein product: CASSYSGQPSEKLFF.

This clone was observed a few times. The J gene is TRBJ1-1, the V gene TRBV4-2; D call uncertain. The CDR3 totals 13 residues. Trimming shortened V by 7 bases and J by 2 bases, and 11 bases separated the two germline ends. In germline, CDR1 is LGHNA, CDR2 YNFKEQ. The CDR3 DNA reads TGTGCCAGCACCTGGAGCGGAAACACTGAAGCTTTCTTT. This encodes CASTWSGNTEAFF.

The chain joins TRBV9 to TRBJ1-6; the D is unclear. V dropped 0 bases and J dropped 10 bases, with 17 bases sitting between them. Looked up from germline, CDR1 is SGDLS and CDR2 is YYNGEE. This CDR3 has 16 amino acids. CDR3 nucleotide sequence: TGTGCCAGCAGCGTAGAACCCATCCCTAGTAAGTCACCCCTCCACTTT. Translation: CASSVEPIPSKSPLHF. Complete variable domain (other parts from reference TRBV9 and TRBJ1-6): DSGVTQTPKHLITATGQRVTLRCSPRSGDLSVYWYQQSLDQGLQFLIQYYNGEERAKGNILERFSAQQFPDLHSELNLSSLELGDSALYFCASSVEPIPSKSPLHFGNGTRLTVT.

CDR3: CASSLGGFPQETQYF. CDR3 DNA: TGTGCCAGCAGCTTGGGAGGCTTCCCTCAAGAGACCCAGTACTTC. V is TRBV5-5 and J is TRBJ2-5; no reliable D call. With 0 bases removed from V and 2 bases from J, the gap between germline ends came to 11 bases. The CDR3 contains 15 residues. CDR1 is SGHKS and CDR2 is YYEKEE in the germline V gene (reference sequence).

The chain uses TRBV5-1 and TRBJ2-3, with D unresolved. The CDR3 sequence is 14 residues long. Germline assignment: CDR1 SGHRS and CDR2 YFSETQ. The germline V and J ends were trimmed by 0 bases and 3 bases, with 8 bases remaining between them. The CDR3 region is CASSLAHETDTQYF. CDR3 nucleotide sequence: TGCGCCAGCAGCTTGGCTCACGAGACAGATACGCAGTATTTT.

The V gene is TRBV2, the J gene TRBJ1-6; D uncertain. CDR1 is SNHLY, CDR2 FYNNEI, per germline. V dropped 6 bases and J dropped 5 bases, with 14 bases sitting between them. CDR3 length: 15 amino acids. CDR3 sequence: CASSPREPDNSPLHF. The CDR3 DNA reads as TGTGCCAGCAGCCCCCGGGAGCCGGATAATTCACCCCTCCACTTT.

V gene TRBV5-6 combines with J gene TRBJ1-2, with a possible D match to TRBD1 (6 bases). Germline CDR1 reads SGHDT; CDR2 reads YYEEEE. The germline V and J ends were trimmed by 5 bases and 4 bases, with 18 bases remaining between them. The CDR3 runs to 15 residues. CDR3 bases: TGTGCCAGCAGGAAACAGGGCAGCCGTTCCTATGGCTACACCTTC. Protein sequence: CASRKQGSRSYGYTF.